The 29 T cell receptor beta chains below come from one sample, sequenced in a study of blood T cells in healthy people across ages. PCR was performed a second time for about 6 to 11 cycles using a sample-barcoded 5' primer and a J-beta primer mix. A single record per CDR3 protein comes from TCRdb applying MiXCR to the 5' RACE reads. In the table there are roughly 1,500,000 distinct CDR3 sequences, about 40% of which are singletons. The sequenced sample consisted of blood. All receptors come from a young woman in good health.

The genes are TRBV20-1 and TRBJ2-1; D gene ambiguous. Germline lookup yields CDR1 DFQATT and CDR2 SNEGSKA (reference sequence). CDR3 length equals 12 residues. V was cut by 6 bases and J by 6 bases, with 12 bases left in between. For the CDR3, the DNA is TGCAGTGCGGTAGGGCCTGGCAATGAGCAGTTCTTC. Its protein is CSAVGPGNEQFF.

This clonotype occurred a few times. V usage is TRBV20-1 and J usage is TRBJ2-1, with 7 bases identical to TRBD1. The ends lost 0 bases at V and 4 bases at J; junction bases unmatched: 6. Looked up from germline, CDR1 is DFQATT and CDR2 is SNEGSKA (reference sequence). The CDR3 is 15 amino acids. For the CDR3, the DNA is TGCAGTGCTAGAGATCGTGGCAGGGGGTACAATGAGCAGTTCTTC. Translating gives CSARDRGRGYNEQFF.

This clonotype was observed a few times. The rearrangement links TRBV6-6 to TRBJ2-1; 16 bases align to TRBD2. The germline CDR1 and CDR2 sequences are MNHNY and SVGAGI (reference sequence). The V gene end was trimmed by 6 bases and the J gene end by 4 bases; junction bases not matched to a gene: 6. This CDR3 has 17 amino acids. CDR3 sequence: CASSGTSGRAAYNEQFF. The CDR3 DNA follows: TGTGCCAGCAGCGGGACTAGCGGGAGGGCGGCGTACAATGAGCAGTTCTTC.

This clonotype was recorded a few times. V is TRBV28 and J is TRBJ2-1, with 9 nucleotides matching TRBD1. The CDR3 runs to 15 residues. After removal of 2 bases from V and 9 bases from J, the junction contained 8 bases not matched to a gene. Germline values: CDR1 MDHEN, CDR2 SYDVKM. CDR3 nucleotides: TGTGCCAGCAGTTTAGGGGACAGGGAAAGTGGTGAGCAGTTCTTC. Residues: CASSLGDRESGEQFF. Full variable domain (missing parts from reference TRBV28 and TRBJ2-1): DVKVTQSSRYLVKRTGEKVFLECVQDMDHENMFWYRQDPGLGLRLIYFSYDVKMKEKGDIPEGYSVSREKKERFSLILESASTNQTSMYLCASSLGDRESGEQFFGPGTRLTVL.

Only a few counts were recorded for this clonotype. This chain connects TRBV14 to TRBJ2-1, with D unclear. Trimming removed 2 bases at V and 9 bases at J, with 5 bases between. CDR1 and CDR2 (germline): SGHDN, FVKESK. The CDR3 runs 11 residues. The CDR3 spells CASSQSIEQFF. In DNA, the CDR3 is TGTGCCAGCAGCCAATCAATTGAGCAGTTCTTC.

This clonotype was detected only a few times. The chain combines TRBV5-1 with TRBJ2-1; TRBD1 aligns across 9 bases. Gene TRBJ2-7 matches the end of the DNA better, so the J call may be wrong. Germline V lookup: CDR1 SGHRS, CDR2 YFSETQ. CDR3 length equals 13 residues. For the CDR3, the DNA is TGCGCCAGCGGGGAGACAGGGGGAGGCGAGCAGTACTTC. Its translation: CASGETGGGEQYF.

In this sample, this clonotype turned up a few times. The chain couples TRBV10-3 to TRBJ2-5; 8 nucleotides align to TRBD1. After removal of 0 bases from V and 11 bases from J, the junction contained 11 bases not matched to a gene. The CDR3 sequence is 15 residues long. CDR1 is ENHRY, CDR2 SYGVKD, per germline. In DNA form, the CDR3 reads TGTGCCATCAGTGAGTCAGGACAGGGCGTAAATGGGCAGTACTTC. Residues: CAISESGQGVNGQYF.

The CDR3 sequence is CASSSGDRVWPGGYTF. Written as DNA, the CDR3 is TGTGCCAGCAGCTCAGGGGACAGGGTCTGGCCTGGTGGCTACACCTTC. The rearrangement joins TRBV11-2 to TRBJ1-2; TRBD1 agrees at 9 bases. This CDR3 has 16 residues. Germline lookup yields CDR1 SGHAT and CDR2 FQNNGV. V shed 4 bases, J shed 7 bases, and the junction held 13 bases outside the gene matches.

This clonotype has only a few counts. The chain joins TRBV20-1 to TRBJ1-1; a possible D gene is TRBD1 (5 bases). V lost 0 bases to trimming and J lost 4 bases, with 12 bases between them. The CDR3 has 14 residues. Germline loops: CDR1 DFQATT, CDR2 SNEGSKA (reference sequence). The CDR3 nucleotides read TGCAGTGCTAGAGATTATAGGGGCGTCACTGAAGCTTTCTTT. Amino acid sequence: CSARDYRGVTEAFF.

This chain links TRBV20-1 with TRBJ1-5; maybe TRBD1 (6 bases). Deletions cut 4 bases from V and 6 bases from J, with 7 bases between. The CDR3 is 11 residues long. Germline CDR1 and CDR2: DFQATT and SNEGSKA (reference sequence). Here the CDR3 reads CSAKGGQPQHF. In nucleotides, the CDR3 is TGCAGTGCTAAAGGGGGTCAGCCCCAGCATTTT.

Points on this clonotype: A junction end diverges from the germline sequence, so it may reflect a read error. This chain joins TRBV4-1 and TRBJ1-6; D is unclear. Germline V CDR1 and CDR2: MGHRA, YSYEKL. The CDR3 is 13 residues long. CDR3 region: CASSQDLNSPPHF. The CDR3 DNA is TGCGCCAGCAGCCAAGACCTGAATTCACCCCCCCACTTT.

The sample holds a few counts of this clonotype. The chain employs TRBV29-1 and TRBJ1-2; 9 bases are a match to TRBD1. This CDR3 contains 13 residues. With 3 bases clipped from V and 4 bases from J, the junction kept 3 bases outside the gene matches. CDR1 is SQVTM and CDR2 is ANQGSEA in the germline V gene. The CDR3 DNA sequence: TGCAGCGTTGAGACAGGGGGTCTCTATGGCTACACCTTC. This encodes CSVETGGLYGYTF.

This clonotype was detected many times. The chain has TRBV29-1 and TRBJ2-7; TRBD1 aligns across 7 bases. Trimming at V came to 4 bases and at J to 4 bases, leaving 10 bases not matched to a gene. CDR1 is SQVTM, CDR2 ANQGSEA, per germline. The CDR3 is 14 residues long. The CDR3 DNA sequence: TGCAGCGTTGTGGGACAGTCTAAAACATACGAGCAGTACTTC. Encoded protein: CSVVGQSKTYEQYF.

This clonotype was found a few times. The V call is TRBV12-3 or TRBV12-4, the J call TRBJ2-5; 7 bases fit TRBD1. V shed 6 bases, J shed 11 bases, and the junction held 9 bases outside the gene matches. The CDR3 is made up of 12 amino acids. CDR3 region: CASRRGGGEQYF. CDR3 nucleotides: TGTGCCAGCAGACGAGGGGGCGGAGAGCAGTACTTC.

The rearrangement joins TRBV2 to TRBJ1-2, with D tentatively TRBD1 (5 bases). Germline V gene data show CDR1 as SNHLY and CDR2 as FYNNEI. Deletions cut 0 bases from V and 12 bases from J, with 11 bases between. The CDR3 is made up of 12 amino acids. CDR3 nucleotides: TGTGCCAGCAGTGAAGCGGGGCGTGTTCACACCTTC. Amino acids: CASSEAGRVHTF. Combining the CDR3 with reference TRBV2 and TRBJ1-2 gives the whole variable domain EPEVTQTPSHQVTQMGQEVILRCVPISNHLYFYWYRQILGQKVEFLVSFYNNEISEKSEIFDDQFSVERPDGSNFTLKIRSTKLEDSAMYFCASSEAGRVHTFGSGTRLTVV.

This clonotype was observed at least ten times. The CDR3 DNA is TGTGCCAGCAGCTTAAGACTAGCGGGGGGCGCAGATACGCAGTATTTT. Translated: CASSLRLAGGADTQYF. The chain carries TRBV7-2 and TRBJ2-3, with 13 bases fitting TRBD2. The CDR3 is 16 amino acids. V lost 2 bases and J lost 4; bases outside the gene matches: 3. Germline assignment: CDR1 SGHTA and CDR2 FQGNSA.

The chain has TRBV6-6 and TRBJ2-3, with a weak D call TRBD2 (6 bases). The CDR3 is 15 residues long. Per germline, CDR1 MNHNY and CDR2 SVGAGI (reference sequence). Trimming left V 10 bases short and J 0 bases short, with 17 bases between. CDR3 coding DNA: TGTGCCACCTCTAGTGGAGGGACTAGCACAGATACGCAGTATTTT. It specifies CATSSGGTSTDTQYF.

The CDR3 is CASTGLTGANVLTF. The DNA for the CDR3 is TGTGCCAGCACCGGACTAACAGGGGCCAACGTCCTGACTTTC. The chain recombines TRBV6-5 with TRBJ2-6; perhaps TRBD2 as D (6 bases). Trimming cost V 7 bases and J 4 bases, with 11 bases left between them. The CDR3 runs to 14 residues. The germline V gene has CDR1 MNHEY and CDR2 SVGAGI.

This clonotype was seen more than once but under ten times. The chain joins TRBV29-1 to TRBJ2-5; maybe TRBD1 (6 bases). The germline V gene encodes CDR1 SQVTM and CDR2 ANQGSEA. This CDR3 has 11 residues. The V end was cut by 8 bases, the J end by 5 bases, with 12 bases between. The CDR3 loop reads CSTLQGETQYF. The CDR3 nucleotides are TGCAGCACCCTACAGGGCGAGACCCAGTACTTC.

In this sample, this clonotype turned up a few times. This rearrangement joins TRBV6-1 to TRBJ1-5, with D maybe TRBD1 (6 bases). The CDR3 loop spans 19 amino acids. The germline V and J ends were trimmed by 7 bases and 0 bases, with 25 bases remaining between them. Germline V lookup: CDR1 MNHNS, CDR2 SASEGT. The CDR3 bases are TGTGCCAGCATGGCCCTTTCTCCCTTAGACAGGTATAGCAATCAGCCCCAGCATTTT. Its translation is CASMALSPLDRYSNQPQHF.

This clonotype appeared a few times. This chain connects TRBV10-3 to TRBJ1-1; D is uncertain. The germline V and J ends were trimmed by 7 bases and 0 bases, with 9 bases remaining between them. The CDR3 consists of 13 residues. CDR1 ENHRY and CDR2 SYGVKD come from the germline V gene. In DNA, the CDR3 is TGTGCCATCATGCAGGTGATGAACACTGAAGCTTTCTTT. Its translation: CAIMQVMNTEAFF.

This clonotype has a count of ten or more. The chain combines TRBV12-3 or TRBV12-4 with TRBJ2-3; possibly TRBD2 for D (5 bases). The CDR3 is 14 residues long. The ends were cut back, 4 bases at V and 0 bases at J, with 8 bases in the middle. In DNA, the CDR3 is TGTGCCAGCAGTTCCAGAGGGAGCACAGATACGCAGTATTTT. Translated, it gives CASSSRGSTDTQYF.

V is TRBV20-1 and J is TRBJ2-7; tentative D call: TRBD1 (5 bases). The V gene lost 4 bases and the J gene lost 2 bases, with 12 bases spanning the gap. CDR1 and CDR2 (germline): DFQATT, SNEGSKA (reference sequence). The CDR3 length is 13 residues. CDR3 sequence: CSAIRTRAYEQYF. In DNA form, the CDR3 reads TGCAGTGCTATACGGACAAGGGCCTACGAGCAGTACTTC.

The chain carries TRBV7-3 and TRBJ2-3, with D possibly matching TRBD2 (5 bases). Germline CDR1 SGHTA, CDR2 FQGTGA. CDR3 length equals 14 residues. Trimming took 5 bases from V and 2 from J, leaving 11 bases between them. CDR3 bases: TGTGCCAGCAGCATGGACTCGTTCACAGATACGCAGTATTTT. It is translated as CASSMDSFTDTQYF. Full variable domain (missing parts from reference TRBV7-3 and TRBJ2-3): GAGVSQTPSNKVTEKGKYVELRCDPISGHTALYWYRQSLGQGPEFLIYFQGTGAADDSGLPNDRFFAVRPEGSVSTLKIQRTERGDSAVYLCASSMDSFTDTQYFGPGTRLTVL.

The CDR3 here is CASGPGGSVYGQYF. For the CDR3, the DNA is TGTGCCAGTGGACCGGGCGGATCTGTCTATGGGCAGTACTTC. V usage is TRBV12-3 or TRBV12-4 and J usage is TRBJ2-5; no clear D gene. V dropped 9 bases and J dropped 11 bases, with 25 bases sitting between them. This CDR3 is built from 14 residues.

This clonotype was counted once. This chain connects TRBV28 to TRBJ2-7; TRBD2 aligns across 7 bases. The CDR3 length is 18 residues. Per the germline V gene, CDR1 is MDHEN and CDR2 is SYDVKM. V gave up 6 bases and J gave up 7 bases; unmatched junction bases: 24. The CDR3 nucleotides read TGTGCCAGCAGCCGCCCGGGGGGTCGGGGCGTGAGGCCCAAGGAGCAGTACTTC. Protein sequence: CASSRPGGRGVRPKEQYF. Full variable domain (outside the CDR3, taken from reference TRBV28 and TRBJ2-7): DVKVTQSSRYLVKRTGEKVFLECVQDMDHENMFWYRQDPGLGLRLIYFSYDVKMKEKGDIPEGYSVSREKKERFSLILESASTNQTSMYLCASSRPGGRGVRPKEQYFGPGTRLTVT.

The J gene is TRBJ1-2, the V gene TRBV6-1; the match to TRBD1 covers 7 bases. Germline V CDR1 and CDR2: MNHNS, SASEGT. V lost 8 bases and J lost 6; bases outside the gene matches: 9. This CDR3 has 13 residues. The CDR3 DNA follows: TGTGCCAGCTTGAGGGACAGCCGAGATGGCTACACCTTC. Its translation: CASLRDSRDGYTF.

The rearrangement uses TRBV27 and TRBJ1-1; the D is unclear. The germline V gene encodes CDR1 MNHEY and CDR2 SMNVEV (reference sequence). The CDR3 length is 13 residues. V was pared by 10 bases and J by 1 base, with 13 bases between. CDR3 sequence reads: CATAIGRNTEAFF. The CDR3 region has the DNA TGTGCCACCGCAATTGGGAGGAACACTGAAGCTTTCTTT.

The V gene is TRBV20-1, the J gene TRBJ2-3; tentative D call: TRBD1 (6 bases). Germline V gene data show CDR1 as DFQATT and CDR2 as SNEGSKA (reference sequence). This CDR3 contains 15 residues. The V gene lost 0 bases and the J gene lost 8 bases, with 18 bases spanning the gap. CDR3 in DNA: TGCAGTGCTAGAGATGGGGGCCAGGTCATTGGTACGCAGTATTTT. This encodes CSARDGGQVIGTQYF.